Below are 10 T cell receptor beta chains sequenced from a single sample in a study of patients and donors after allogeneic stem cell transplantation. TCRdb reanalysed the RT-PCR reads using MiXCR and keeps one entry per CDR3 protein. Seen here are 90,000 to 130,000 distinct CDR3 sequences, approximately 40% observed once, and the top ten hold roughly 27%. Material: blood, either unsorted or a sorted T cell fraction (not recorded which). Receptors were obtained from a human donor who was either an allogeneic HSCT recipient or a stem cell or donor lymphocyte infusion donor (not recorded which). It is not recorded whose cells these are; they may come from a transplant donor.

The chain joins TRBV4-3 to TRBJ2-3, with D possibly being TRBD2 (5 bases). CDR1 and CDR2 from the germline V gene are LGHNA and YSLEER. V was cut by 0 bases and J by 0 bases, with 10 bases left in between. The CDR3 spans 16 residues. The CDR3 loop is CASSQDRGPSTDTQYF. CDR3 bases: TGCGCCAGCAGCCAAGACAGAGGGCCTAGCACAGATACGCAGTATTTT.

The genes are TRBV5-1 and TRBJ2-1, with 7 bases fitting TRBD2. The CDR3 covers 15 residues. The V gene's germline CDR1 is SGHRS and CDR2 YFSETQ. V was clipped by 0 bases and J by 2 bases; unmatched bases: 2. CDR3 in DNA: TGCGCCAGCAGCTTGGTTGCGGGAGCCTACAATGAGCAGTTCTTC. This sequence encodes CASSLVAGAYNEQFF.

The chain employs TRBV12-3 or TRBV12-4 and TRBJ2-3; 7 bases match TRBD2. Trimming removed 5 bases from V and 2 bases from J; junction bases left unmatched: 4. The CDR3 loop spans 14 amino acids. The CDR3, as DNA: TGTGCCAGCAGTCCCAGCGGGACCACAGATACGCAGTATTTT. The encoded protein is CASSPSGTTDTQYF.

The chain is built from TRBV5-1 and TRBJ2-7; tentatively, D is TRBD2 (5 bases). CDR1 is SGHRS, CDR2 YFSETQ, per germline. This CDR3 has 15 residues. V shed 2 bases and J shed 5 bases, with 17 bases lying between them. CDR3 coding DNA: TGCGCCAGCAGCTTAAGTACTAGTAGTTTCCACGAGCAGTACTTC. Encoded protein: CASSLSTSSFHEQYF.

This chain links TRBV3-1 with TRBJ1-6; TRBD1 matches 10 bases. V was clipped by 1 base and J by 5 bases; unmatched bases: 5. Germline CDR1 reads LGHDT; CDR2 reads YNNKEL (reference sequence). This CDR3 comprises 17 residues. The CDR3: CASSQGDRGPNNSPLHF. CDR3 DNA sequence: TGTGCCAGCAGCCAAGGGGACAGGGGCCCCAATAATTCACCCCTCCACTTT.

In this sample, this clonotype turned up many times. The chain carries TRBV27 and TRBJ1-2; no reliable D call. This CDR3 spans 18 amino acids. The V gene lost 2 bases and the J gene lost 1 base, with 20 bases spanning the gap. Germline V gene data show CDR1 as MNHEY and CDR2 as SMNVEV (reference sequence). This CDR3 reads CASSLRNPARTLNYGYTF. The CDR3 bases are TGTGCCAGCAGTTTACGAAACCCGGCGAGAACTCTTAACTATGGCTACACCTTC.

The chain links TRBV27 to TRBJ2-1; D is tentatively TRBD1 or TRBD2 (5 bases each). The CDR3 sequence is 17 residues long. Germline V lookup: CDR1 MNHEY, CDR2 SMNVEV (reference sequence). V was shortened by 1 base and J by 0 bases, with 13 bases between the two germline ends. CDR3 region: CASSLWGRRVSYNEQFF. The DNA for the CDR3 is TGTGCCAGCAGTTTATGGGGACGGCGGGTCTCCTACAATGAGCAGTTCTTC.

The chain combines TRBV11-2 with TRBJ2-2; D is unresolved. CDR3 length: 14 amino acids. CDR1 SGHAT and CDR2 FQNNGV come from the germline V gene. Trimming pared 3 bases from V and 8 bases from J, leaving 13 bases between. DNA of the CDR3: TGTGCCAGCAGCTTTCCGCTCCTTGGTGGGGAGCTGTTTTTT. This translates into CASSFPLLGGELFF. Together with reference TRBV11-2 and TRBJ2-2, the CDR3 gives the full variable domain: EAGVAQSPRYKIIEKRQSVAFWCNPISGHATLYWYQQILGQGPKLLIQFQNNGVVDDSQLPKDRFSAERLKGVDSTLKIQPAKLEDSAVYLCASSFPLLGGELFFGEGSRLTVL.

This chain's CDR3 is CASSPSGLPLQPQHF. For the CDR3, the DNA is TGTGCCAGCAGCCCAAGCGGACTCCCACTCCAGCCCCAGCATTTT. This sequence joins TRBV7-2 and TRBJ1-5; D remains unclear. Germline CDR1 and CDR2: SGHTA and FQGNSA. CDR3 length: 15 amino acids. Trimming stripped 5 bases from V and 7 bases from J, with 18 bases between.

The V gene is TRBV30, the J gene TRBJ2-7; D is unclear. Trimming pared 3 bases from V and 3 bases from J, leaving 6 bases between. This CDR3 spans 11 amino acids. The germline CDR1 and CDR2 sequences are GTSNPN and SVGIG (reference sequence). In DNA, the CDR3 is TGTGCCTGGAGAGAAGGCTACGAGCAGTACTTC. It codes for CAWREGYEQYF.